The 23 T cell receptor beta chains given below trace back to one sample, sequenced in a study of cytomegalovirus exposure and HLA in healthy donors. This PCR relied on a set of 60 Vbeta primers and 13 Jbeta primers. Only in-frame clones appear in the TCRdb table, and some are missing; sequencing was by immunoSEQ multiplex PCR. The data hold 210,000 or so clones, with roughly 90% observed a single time. Sequencing used PBMCs. The receptors derive from a young woman in good health and CMV-seronegative.

This sequence joins TRBV4-1 and TRBJ1-5, with 10 bases aligning to TRBD1. V shed 3 bases, J shed 0 bases, and the junction held 14 bases outside the gene matches. The germline V gene encodes CDR1 MGHRA and CDR2 YSYEKL. The CDR3 has 20 residues. The CDR3 region is CASSQETFWTGGYSNQPQHF. The CDR3 DNA follows: TGCGCCAGCAGCCAGGAAACGTTCTGGACAGGGGGTTATAGCAATCAGCCCCAGCATTTT.

V gene TRBV7-8 combines with J gene TRBJ2-1; 8 nucleotides line up with TRBD2. Germline loops: CDR1 SGHVS, CDR2 FQNEAQ. The CDR3 consists of 17 residues. J gave up 4 bases and V 1 base, and 9 bases lay outside the gene matches. The CDR3 bases are TGTGCCAGCAGCTTAGGGGCATCGGGGGGGGCATACAATGAGCAGTTCTTC. Translating it yields CASSLGASGGAYNEQFF.

V and J are TRBV4-1 and TRBJ2-7; no definite D call. Germline loops: CDR1 MGHRA, CDR2 YSYEKL. Trimming shortened V by 2 bases and J by 4 bases, and 21 bases separated the two germline ends. The CDR3 totals 17 residues. The CDR3 protein is CASSQSVVRNRAYEQYF. The CDR3 bases are TGCGCCAGCAGCCAATCTGTAGTCAGGAACAGAGCATACGAGCAGTACTTC.

The V gene is TRBV4-3, the J gene TRBJ2-5; the match to TRBD2 covers 11 bases. The germline CDR1 and CDR2 sequences are LGHNA and YSLEER. This CDR3 is 15 amino acids long. V shed 0 bases, J shed 7 bases, and the junction held 4 bases outside the gene matches. CDR3 sequence (DNA): TGCGCCAGCAGCCAAGATCTAGGACTAGCGGGGACCCAGTACTTC. It yields the protein CASSQDLGLAGTQYF.

The rearrangement joins TRBV5-5 to TRBJ1-6, with 9 bases matching TRBD1. Germline V gene data show CDR1 as SGHKS and CDR2 as YYEKEE (reference sequence). Germline trimming cut 1 base from V and 7 bases from J; bases unmatched to any gene: 6. The CDR3 consists of 16 residues. CDR3 sequence reads: CASSLTPDRGNSPLHF. CDR3 DNA: TGTGCCAGCAGCTTGACCCCAGACAGGGGGAATTCACCCCTCCACTTT.

This chain joins TRBV18 and TRBJ2-7, with 8 nucleotides matching TRBD2. After removal of 6 bases from V and 7 bases from J, the junction contained 8 bases not matched to a gene. The CDR3 contains 13 residues. Germline lookup yields CDR1 KGHSH and CDR2 LQKENI. Here the CDR3 reads CASSQSGRGEQYF. The CDR3 nucleotides read TGTGCCAGCTCCCAAAGCGGGAGAGGGGAGCAGTACTTC.

The rearrangement links TRBV7-2 to TRBJ2-7; maybe TRBD1 (5 bases). CDR3 length: 16 residues. CDR1 and CDR2 from the germline V gene are SGHTA and FQGNSA. Trimming removed 6 bases at V and 3 bases at J, with 21 bases between. This CDR3 is CASSIHEDTRVYEQYF. The CDR3 nucleotides are TGTGCCAGCAGTATCCATGAGGACACCAGGGTCTACGAGCAGTACTTC.

The rearrangement uses TRBV2 and TRBJ2-1; D perhaps matches TRBD2 (5 bases). In germline, CDR1 is SNHLY, CDR2 FYNNEI. There are 17 residues in the CDR3. V shed 3 bases and J shed 3 bases, with 18 bases lying between them. In DNA form, the CDR3 reads TGTGCCAGCAGTGAGGGGTTAGCGTTCCAAATCTACAATGAGCAGTTCTTC. Its translation is CASSEGLAFQIYNEQFF. Variable domain in full (rest from reference TRBV2 and TRBJ2-1): EPEVTQTPSHQVTQMGQEVILRCVPISNHLYFYWYRQILGQKVEFLVSFYNNEISEKSEIFDDQFSVERPDGSNFTLKIRSTKLEDSAMYFCASSEGLAFQIYNEQFFGPGTRLTVL.

This clone is a singleton in its sample. The chain carries TRBV6-5 and TRBJ2-3; 12 nucleotides align to TRBD2. V was clipped by 5 bases and J by 3 bases; unmatched bases: 3. The length of the CDR3 is 15 residues. Germline CDR1 is MNHEY and CDR2 is SVGAGI. This CDR3 reads CASSATSGGTDTQYF. The CDR3 DNA follows: TGTGCCAGCAGTGCGACTAGCGGGGGAACAGATACGCAGTATTTT.

J is TRBJ1-5 and V is TRBV4-1, with 7 bases identical to TRBD1. The germline V gene has CDR1 MGHRA and CDR2 YSYEKL. CDR3 length equals 14 residues. V trimming: 4 bases; J trimming: 1 base; junction bases outside the gene matches: 1. CDR3 residues: CASSPGQSNQPQHF. The DNA for the CDR3 is TGCGCCAGCAGCCCGGGACAGAGCAATCAGCCCCAGCATTTT.

The J gene is TRBJ1-5, the V gene TRBV4-1; the D gene is possibly TRBD1 (5 bases). This CDR3 region has 15 residues. Germline V CDR1 and CDR2: MGHRA, YSYEKL. With 6 bases removed from V and 3 bases from J, the gap between germline ends came to 15 bases. In nucleotides, the CDR3 is TGCGCCAGCAGGCCTGGAGACAGTCTCAATCAGCCCCAGCATTTT. Translating it yields CASRPGDSLNQPQHF.

This rearrangement joins TRBV7-9 to TRBJ2-3; no firm D call. From germline, CDR1 is SEHNR and CDR2 FQNEAQ (reference sequence). Trimming pared 0 bases from V and 0 bases from J, leaving 7 bases between. The CDR3 has 15 residues. The CDR3 DNA sequence: TGTGCCAGCAGCTTAGCTCCGACTAGCACAGATACGCAGTATTTT. Translation: CASSLAPTSTDTQYF.

The V gene is TRBV19, the J gene TRBJ1-2; D may be TRBD1 (6 bases). The CDR3 spans 15 residues. Germline V gene sequence: CDR1 LNHDA, CDR2 SQIVND (reference sequence). V lost 6 bases and J 5 bases, leaving 19 bases between the germline ends. Written as DNA, the CDR3 is TGTGCCAGTAGAGCGACAGGCAACGAAGGTTATGGCTACACCTTC. It is translated as CASRATGNEGYGYTF.

V and J are TRBV4-3 and TRBJ2-7, with no clear D. V shed 4 bases and J shed 5 bases, with 18 bases lying between them. This CDR3 is 15 amino acids long. In germline, CDR1 is LGHNA, CDR2 YSLEER. DNA of the CDR3: TGCGCCAGCAGCCGTCTCGCCGGAGCCGACGACGAGCAGTACTTC. This sequence encodes CASSRLAGADDEQYF.

The chain is built from TRBV5-4 and TRBJ2-1, with TRBD2 identical over 12 bases. Trimming took 6 bases from V and 9 from J; bases not matched to a gene: 7. Germline CDR1 and CDR2: SGHNT and YYREEE (reference sequence). The CDR3 is 14 residues long. CDR3: CASKTSGGLGEQFF. CDR3 DNA: TGTGCCAGCAAAACTAGCGGGGGGTTAGGTGAGCAGTTCTTC.

The chain couples TRBV5-6 to TRBJ2-2, with 9 positions matching TRBD2. Per germline, CDR1 SGHDT and CDR2 YYEEEE. The CDR3 runs to 15 residues. V trimming: 5 bases; J trimming: 3 bases; junction bases outside the gene matches: 5. For the CDR3, the DNA is TGTGCCAGCAGGCGCGGGGGGGCCCACACCGGGGAGCTGTTTTTT. Its protein product is CASRRGGAHTGELFF. Supplemented by reference TRBV5-6 and TRBJ2-2, the full variable domain reads DAGVTQSPTHLIKTRGQQVTLRCSPKSGHDTVSWYQQALGQGPQFIFQYYEEEERQRGNFPDRFSGHQFPNYSSELNVNALLLGDSALYLCASRRGGAHTGELFFGEGSRLTVL.

Concerning this clone: At one end the junction does not follow the germline gene, possibly because of a read error. This chain connects TRBV18 to TRBJ2-3; D is possibly TRBD2 (6 bases). CDR3 length equals 16 residues. Per germline, CDR1 KGHSH and CDR2 LQKENI. DNA for the CDR3: TGTGCCAGCTCAACACCAGGGCCGGGGGAAAAAAATACGCAGTATTTT. Its translation: CASSTPGPGEKNTQYF.

The rearrangement links TRBV19 to TRBJ1-4; TRBD1 is a possible D gene (5 bases). This CDR3 is 16 amino acids long. V gave up 4 bases and J gave up 2 bases, with 14 bases separating them. Germline CDR1 and CDR2: LNHDA and SQIVND (reference sequence). Written as DNA, the CDR3 is TGTGCCAGTAGTAGCGACGGGGGAGGCACTAATGAAAAACTGTTTTTT. Amino acids: CASSSDGGGTNEKLFF.

V usage is TRBV7-2 and J usage is TRBJ1-2; 9 nucleotides line up with TRBD1. V trimming: 5 bases; J trimming: 4 bases; junction bases outside the gene matches: 8. Germline CDR1 reads SGHTA; CDR2 reads FQGNSA. The CDR3 is made up of 15 amino acids. CDR3 amino acids: CASSQNRGPGYGYTF. The CDR3 DNA sequence: TGTGCCAGCAGCCAAAACAGGGGGCCCGGCTATGGCTACACCTTC.

This chain connects TRBV19 to TRBJ1-5; 8 positions match TRBD1. The CDR3 is made up of 14 amino acids. CDR1 and CDR2 (germline): LNHDA, SQIVND (reference sequence). V was pared by 5 bases and J by 6 bases, with 6 bases of the junction left unmatched. The CDR3 sequence is CASSGGTGLQPQHF. The CDR3 region has the DNA TGTGCCAGTAGTGGCGGGACAGGTCTTCAGCCCCAGCATTTT.

CDR3 nucleotides: TGTGCCAGCAGCTTAGGCGTGCTACAGCTCTATGGCTACACCTTC. Its protein product is CASSLGVLQLYGYTF. The V call is TRBV13, the J call TRBJ1-2; D is uncertain. Germline V gene data show CDR1 as PRHDT and CDR2 as FYEKMQ (reference sequence). There are 15 residues in the CDR3. V was cut by 0 bases and J by 4 bases, with 12 bases left in between.

The rearrangement joins TRBV7-2 to TRBJ2-7; 13 nucleotides agree with TRBD2. The CDR3 spans 15 residues. Trimming at V came to 4 bases and at J to 7 bases, leaving 7 bases not matched to a gene. CDR1 is SGHTA and CDR2 is FQGNSA in the germline V gene. This CDR3 is CASSYTSGRAVEQYF. CDR3 bases: TGTGCCAGCAGCTACACTAGCGGGAGGGCCGTGGAGCAGTACTTC.

CDR3 coding DNA: TGTGCCAGCATCCCGTCCCGTCGCTACGGCAATGAGCAGTTCTTC. As protein: CASIPSRRYGNEQFF. The chain has TRBV7-9 and TRBJ2-1; D uncertain. The CDR3 runs 15 residues. Trimming pared 7 bases from V and 6 bases from J, leaving 19 bases between. Germline V CDR1 and CDR2: SEHNR, FQNEAQ (reference sequence). Full variable domain (rest looked up from reference TRBV7-9 and TRBJ2-1): DTGVSQNPRHKITKRGQNVTFRCDPISEHNRLYWYRQTLGQGPEFLTYFQNEAQLEKSRLLSDRFSAERPKGSFSTLEIQRTEQGDSAMYLCASIPSRRYGNEQFFGPGTRLTVL.